This T cell receptor beta chain stems from a study of blood T cell repertoires in COVID-19. Looking at the study overall: Some COVID-19 samples were acute and others convalescent; all came from the United States, Italy and Spain.

The germline V gene encodes CDR1 SNHLY and CDR2 FYNNEI. This CDR3 spans 16 amino acids. Germline trimming cut 4 bases from V and 5 bases from J; bases unmatched to any gene: 12. Data came from immunoSEQ multiplex PCR; TCRdb stores just in-frame clones and leaves some out. The repertoire holds some 200,000 clones, with around 79% as singletons. The chain recombines TRBV2 with TRBJ2-5; 8 bases line up with TRBD2. The sequence was collected from a woman in her 70s with acute or convalescent COVID-19. The sample comprised peripheral blood. CDR3 nucleotide sequence: TGTGCCAGCAGTGCTGTCATGGCGGGAGGAGTGGAGACCCAGTACTTC. Residues: CASSAVMAGGVETQYF.